This entry lists 32 T cell receptor beta chains sequenced from one sample in a study of T cell repertoires in cytomegalovirus infection. These TCRs are of unknown antigen specificity. MiXCR, run by TCRdb on the reads, gives a single entry per CDR3 protein. This repertoire shows some 30,000 distinct CDR3 sequences, 15% to 20% found once; its top ten account for approximately 80%. The sample here was CD8+ T cells from cultured PBMCs, taken from culture after CMV antigen stimulation. These receptors all stem from a human donor in good health (CMV status not recorded). Some clones in this sample may be carry-over from other donors' samples.

This clonotype was seen only a few times. The chain has TRBV27 and TRBJ2-1; 16 bases are a match to TRBD2. The CDR3 length is 16 residues. CDR1 and CDR2 (germline): MNHEY, SMNVEV (reference sequence). The ends lost 4 bases at V and 10 bases at J; junction bases unmatched: 7. In DNA form, the CDR3 reads TGTGCCAGCAGTTCCCTGCCGGGACTAGCGGGGGGGGAGCAGTTCTTC. Its translation is CASSSLPGLAGGEQFF.

In its sample, this clonotype was seen a few times. The chain has TRBV7-9 and TRBJ2-2; D not resolved. The V gene lost 5 bases and the J gene lost 4 bases, with 14 bases spanning the gap. CDR1 and CDR2 (germline): SEHNR, FQNEAQ (reference sequence). CDR3 length equals 15 residues. The CDR3 DNA reads as TGTGCCAGCAGCCCGATCGATGGACCCACCGGGGAGCTGTTTTTT. This gives the protein CASSPIDGPTGELFF.

In its sample, this clonotype was seen a few times. The chain uses TRBV10-2 and TRBJ2-3; the D call may be TRBD1 or TRBD2 (6 bases each). This CDR3 has 15 residues. Germline CDR1 is WSHSY and CDR2 is SAAADI. The germline V and J ends were trimmed by 3 bases and 5 bases, with 15 bases remaining between them. CDR3 coding DNA: TGCGCCAGCAGTGAATGGAGGGGGGTTGGAGATACGCAGTATTTT. Translation gives CASSEWRGVGDTQYF.

The chain uses TRBV4-3 and TRBJ2-1; tentative D call: TRBD2 (5 bases). V lost 1 base to trimming and J lost 8 bases, with 18 bases between them. There are 16 residues in the CDR3. CDR1 is LGHNA, CDR2 YSLEER, per germline. CDR3 residues: CASSQGGLHGTYEQFF. Written as DNA, the CDR3 is TGCGCCAGCAGCCAAGGAGGGCTTCACGGAACCTATGAGCAGTTCTTC.

This clonotype was seen a few times. A junction end diverges from the germline sequence, so it may reflect a read error. The rearrangement uses TRBV7-2 and TRBJ2-7, with a possible D match to TRBD2 (5 bases). This CDR3 is 16 amino acids long. CDR1 and CDR2 from the germline V gene are SGHTA and FQGNSA. The DNA of the CDR3 is TGTGCCAGCAGCCAATTAGGGAGAGGGCTGGTATACGAGCAGTACTTT. Amino acids: CASSQLGRGLVYEQYF.

This clonotype has only a few counts. This chain uses TRBV15 with TRBJ1-2, with unresolved D. The germline V gene has CDR1 LNHNV and CDR2 YYDKDF (reference sequence). The CDR3 has 16 amino acids. V lost 1 base and J 1 base, leaving 13 bases between the germline ends. The CDR3 bases are TGTGCCACCAGCAGAGGCGGGGTTACCCATAACTATGGCTACACCTTC. This translates into CATSRGGVTHNYGYTF. Variable domain in full (rest from reference TRBV15 and TRBJ1-2): DAMVIQNPRYQVTQFGKPVTLSCSQTLNHNVMYWYQQKSSQAPKLLFHYYDKDFNNEADTPDNFQSRRPNTSFCFLDIRSPGLGDTAMYLCATSRGGVTHNYGYTFGSGTRLTVV.

This rearrangement joins TRBV6-2 or TRBV6-3 to TRBJ2-5; D is tentatively TRBD1 or TRBD2 (6 bases each). V shed 4 bases and J shed 5 bases, with 17 bases lying between them. Germline V gives CDR1 MNHEY, CDR2 SVGEGT. This CDR3 is 15 amino acids long. In nucleotides, the CDR3 is TGTGCCAGCAGTTCATCCTCGGGGGCGAGCGAGACCCAGTACTTC. Translation gives CASSSSSGASETQYF.

The chain uses TRBV6-1 and TRBJ2-7, with D possibly being TRBD1 or TRBD2 (5 bases each). Germline loops: CDR1 MNHNS, CDR2 SASEGT. V was shortened by 5 bases and J by 2 bases, with 16 bases between the two germline ends. The CDR3 covers 15 residues. CDR3 amino acids: CASSPGTTVTYEQYF. The CDR3 DNA follows: TGTGCCAGCAGTCCCGGGACGACGGTCACCTACGAGCAGTACTTC.

The chain joins TRBV28 to TRBJ1-6; D gene unclear. Germline loops: CDR1 MDHEN, CDR2 SYDVKM. This CDR3 has 16 residues. The V and J ends lost 7 bases and 2 bases respectively, with 15 bases between them. The CDR3 loop is CASTPLQDAYNSPLHF. The CDR3 DNA reads as TGTGCCAGCACCCCCCTGCAGGACGCCTATAATTCACCCCTCCACTTT. Full variable domain (rest looked up from reference TRBV28 and TRBJ1-6): DVKVTQSSRYLVKRTGEKVFLECVQDMDHENMFWYRQDPGLGLRLIYFSYDVKMKEKGDIPEGYSVSREKKERFSLILESASTNQTSMYLCASTPLQDAYNSPLHFGNGTRLTVT.

This clonotype was recorded many times. The chain uses TRBV4-3 and TRBJ2-3, with D unclear. Germline assignment: CDR1 LGHNA and CDR2 YSLEER. This CDR3 comprises 15 residues. V dropped 0 bases and J dropped 5 bases, with 12 bases sitting between them. CDR3 protein: CASSQDVGLGDTQYF. CDR3 nucleotide sequence: TGCGCCAGCAGCCAAGATGTGGGTCTAGGAGATACGCAGTATTTT.

This clonotype was counted ten times or more. The rearrangement links TRBV2 to TRBJ2-1; tentatively, D is TRBD2 (6 bases). The CDR3 runs to 16 residues. V was clipped by 6 bases and J by 5 bases, with 20 bases between them. CDR1 is SNHLY and CDR2 is FYNNEI in the germline V gene. CDR3 loop: CASSFRLEVTHNEQFF. The CDR3 nucleotides are TGTGCCAGCAGCTTCCGACTAGAGGTCACCCACAATGAGCAGTTCTTC.

The chain carries TRBV7-8 and TRBJ2-7; the D gene is possibly TRBD1 (5 bases). The CDR3 contains 12 residues. Trimming stripped 5 bases from V and 2 bases from J, with 7 bases between. Germline CDR1 is SGHVS and CDR2 is FQNEAQ. The CDR3 nucleotides read TGTGCCAGCAGCCAGACAGCCTACGAGCAGTACTTC. Translating gives CASSQTAYEQYF.

J is TRBJ2-1 and V is TRBV15, with D possibly TRBD2 on 5 matching bases. The CDR3 is made up of 15 amino acids. Germline V gene sequence: CDR1 LNHNV, CDR2 YYDKDF (reference sequence). The V end was cut by 0 bases, the J end by 3 bases, with 9 bases between. This CDR3 is CATSRESGGYNEQFF. The CDR3 DNA reads TGTGCCACCAGCAGAGAGTCAGGAGGCTACAATGAGCAGTTCTTC.

The V gene is TRBV12-3 or TRBV12-4, the J gene TRBJ2-1; D might be TRBD1 or TRBD2, each matching 6 bases. The CDR3 length is 17 residues. V was trimmed by 7 bases and J by 3 bases, leaving 22 bases between them. The CDR3 region has the DNA TGTGCCAGCAAGTTAGGTGTGAGTGGGGGGCTCTACAATGAGCAGTTCTTC. Amino acids: CASKLGVSGGLYNEQFF.

This clonotype was recorded a few times. The J gene is TRBJ1-5, the V gene TRBV18, with D perhaps TRBD1 (6 bases). V lost 5 bases, J lost 0 bases, and 20 bases lay in between. Germline CDR1 reads KGHSH; CDR2 reads LQKENI. The CDR3 runs 18 residues. The CDR3 reads CASSSQDSIFYSNQPQHF. CDR3 bases: TGTGCCAGCTCATCCCAGGACAGTATTTTTTATAGCAATCAGCCCCAGCATTTT.

The V and J genes are TRBV7-9 and TRBJ2-5, with 14 nucleotides matching TRBD2. The CDR3 covers 16 residues. CDR1 and CDR2 from the germline V gene are SEHNR and FQNEAQ (reference sequence). Trimming took 4 bases from V and 5 from J; bases not matched to a gene: 6. CDR3 nucleotide sequence: TGTGCCAGCAGCTCGACTAGCGGGGGGGCCTGGGAGACCCAGTACTTC. It is translated as CASSSTSGGAWETQYF.

This clonotype has more than one count but fewer than ten. J is TRBJ1-2 and V is TRBV7-2, with D possibly matching TRBD1 (6 bases). Trimming removed 0 bases at V and 1 base at J, with 12 bases between. This CDR3 has 16 residues. The germline V gene has CDR1 SGHTA and CDR2 FQGNSA. Written as DNA, the CDR3 is TGTGCCAGCAGCTTAGCGGATCACAGGGTTAACTATGGCTACACCTTC. Its translation: CASSLADHRVNYGYTF.

This clonotype was recorded at least ten times. This chain links TRBV7-2 with TRBJ1-1; TRBD1 might be the D (5 bases). V lost 5 bases and J lost 7, with 20 bases in between. From germline, CDR1 is SGHTA and CDR2 FQGNSA. The CDR3 has 15 residues. The CDR3: CASSQVGTGLVEAFF. Here the CDR3 DNA reads TGTGCCAGCAGCCAAGTCGGGACCGGCTTAGTTGAAGCTTTCTTT.

In nucleotides, the CDR3 is TGTGCCAGCAGCCCTGGGGCGGGCAGGGTGAACAATCAGCCCCAGCATTTT. This translates into CASSPGAGRVNNQPQHF. V usage is TRBV7-2 and J usage is TRBJ1-5; a weak D match, TRBD1 (5 bases). The germline V gene encodes CDR1 SGHTA and CDR2 FQGNSA. V lost 5 bases and J 3 bases, leaving 20 bases between the germline ends. This CDR3 is built from 17 residues.

This clonotype has a count of ten or more. This chain uses TRBV28 with TRBJ2-4; 7 bases are a match to TRBD2. Germline values: CDR1 MDHEN, CDR2 SYDVKM. After removal of 5 bases from V and 1 base from J, the junction contained 5 bases not matched to a gene. CDR3 length: 15 amino acids. The CDR3 reads CASSPRGVAKNIQYF. CDR3 coding DNA: TGTGCCAGCAGTCCCCGGGGGGTCGCCAAAAACATTCAGTACTTC.

The chain couples TRBV6-2 or TRBV6-3 to TRBJ2-7, with D perhaps matching TRBD1 or TRBD2 (6 bases each). This CDR3 comprises 13 residues. V gave up 6 bases and J gave up 7 bases, with 16 bases separating them. CDR1 and CDR2 from the germline V gene are MNHEY and SVGEGT. The CDR3 DNA sequence: TGTGCCAGCAGGGACCCGGGGGCGAGAGAGCAGTACTTC. This gives the protein CASRDPGAREQYF.

This clonotype was detected a few times. The CDR3 DNA sequence: TGTGCCAGCAGCCCCGGACTAGCGGCAATTAATGAGCAGTTCTTC. Encoded protein: CASSPGLAAINEQFF. The rearrangement joins TRBV7-2 to TRBJ2-1; TRBD2 matches 10 bases. This CDR3 has 15 amino acids. Germline CDR1 and CDR2: SGHTA and FQGNSA. J was trimmed by 7 bases and V by 5 bases; bases with no gene match: 8.

This clonotype has ten or more counts. One end of the junction fails to match germline, which may point to a read error. The chain carries TRBV7-9 and TRBJ2-7; possible D gene TRBD1, 6 bases. In germline, CDR1 is SEHNR, CDR2 FQNEAQ (reference sequence). The CDR3 covers 14 residues. The CDR3 sequence is CASSPGHEIYGQYF. CDR3 in DNA: TGTGCCAGCAGCCCGGGACATGAAATCTACGGGCAGTACTTC.

The chain recombines TRBV6-2 or TRBV6-3 with TRBJ2-7; TRBD1 might be the D (6 bases). This CDR3 contains 16 residues. Germline assignment: CDR1 MNHEY and CDR2 SVGEGT. Trimming removed 0 bases at V and 2 bases at J, with 14 bases between. CDR3 nucleotides: TGTGCCAGCAGTTACTCGATACAGGGAGACACCTACGAGCAGTACTTC. Protein sequence: CASSYSIQGDTYEQYF.

This clonotype was seen only a few times. The chain links TRBV5-1 to TRBJ2-1, with 9 bases matching TRBD2. This CDR3 spans 15 amino acids. CDR1 and CDR2 from the germline V gene are SGHRS and YFSETQ. Trimming at V came to 4 bases and at J to 0 bases, leaving 2 bases not matched to a gene. The CDR3 spells CASSHSGGSYNEQFF. As DNA, the CDR3 is TGCGCCAGCAGCCATAGCGGGGGCTCCTACAATGAGCAGTTCTTC.

This clonotype has more than one count but fewer than ten. The gene calls are TRBV6-1 and TRBJ1-1; D gene uncertain. V lost 6 bases to trimming and J lost 2 bases, with 4 bases between them. Germline CDR1 is MNHNS and CDR2 is SASEGT. The CDR3 is 11 amino acids. The CDR3 protein is CASSRNTEAFF. The CDR3 coding sequence is TGTGCCAGCAGCCGCAACACTGAAGCTTTCTTT.

This clonotype came up a few times. The chain couples TRBV6-1 to TRBJ2-5; unclear D gene. The V gene lost 10 bases and the J gene lost 2 bases, with 17 bases spanning the gap. The germline CDR1 and CDR2 sequences are MNHNS and SASEGT. The length of the CDR3 is 14 residues. CDR3 residues: CAILPPGRQETQYF. The CDR3 DNA reads as TGTGCCATCTTACCCCCGGGCAGGCAAGAGACCCAGTACTTC.

This clonotype occurred a few times. The V gene is TRBV7-8, the J gene TRBJ2-7; D is possibly TRBD1 (5 bases). The CDR3 extends over 16 amino acids. V shed 5 bases and J shed 2 bases, with 19 bases lying between them. Germline V gene lookup returns CDR1 SGHVS and CDR2 FQNEAQ. The CDR3 here is CASSLPRQSSTYEQYF. Written as DNA, the CDR3 is TGTGCCAGCAGCCTGCCCAGACAGTCATCGACCTACGAGCAGTACTTC.

V is TRBV20-1 and J is TRBJ1-1, with 9 bases aligning to TRBD1. The germline V gene has CDR1 DFQATT and CDR2 SNEGSKA (reference sequence). The CDR3 covers 13 residues. With V trimmed by 6 bases and J by 7 bases, 9 bases remained unmatched. This chain's CDR3 is CSAPTGGPREAFF. CDR3 DNA: TGCAGTGCGCCTACAGGGGGCCCTCGTGAAGCTTTCTTT.

This clonotype was detected once. V gene TRBV6-6 combines with J gene TRBJ1-6; TRBD1 might be the D (5 bases). The V gene's germline CDR1 is MNHNY and CDR2 SVGAGI (reference sequence). V shed 4 bases and J shed 7 bases, with 11 bases lying between them. The CDR3 is 14 amino acids. CDR3 loop: CASSSDSLNSPLHF. The DNA for the CDR3 is TGTGCCAGCAGTTCCGACAGCCTAAATTCACCCCTCCACTTT.

The rearrangement uses TRBV7-2 and TRBJ2-5, with 7 bases matching TRBD2. The junction had 9 bases not matched to a gene; V was cut back by 1 base and J by 4 bases. The CDR3 length is 16 residues. Germline CDR1 and CDR2: SGHTA and FQGNSA. The CDR3: CASSLEERGDGETQYF. Written as DNA, the CDR3 is TGTGCCAGCAGCTTAGAGGAACGGGGGGACGGAGAGACCCAGTACTTC. Drawing the rest from reference TRBV7-2 and TRBJ2-5, the complete variable domain is GAGVSQSPSNKVTEKGKDVELRCDPISGHTALYWYRQSLGQGLEFLIYFQGNSAPDKSGLPSDRFSAERTGGSVSTLTIQRTQQEDSAVYLCASSLEERGDGETQYFGPGTRLLVL.

The table lists this clonotype with many counts. The chain employs TRBV7-8 and TRBJ1-2; D remains ambiguous. Germline V gives CDR1 SGHVS, CDR2 FQNEAQ. The CDR3 covers 15 residues. The germline V and J ends were trimmed by 6 bases and 0 bases, with 14 bases remaining between them. CDR3 DNA sequence: TGTGCCAGCAGTCAGGACGCGAGTACTAACTATGGCTACACCTTC. Translating gives CASSQDASTNYGYTF.